This is a list of T cell receptor beta chains from one sample in a study of cytomegalovirus exposure and HLA in healthy donors. The data were produced by immunoSEQ multiplex PCR, yet TCRdb's version contains in-frame clones alone and is incomplete. The sample records some 180,000 clones, 70% to 85% being singletons. Sample: PBMCs. The receptors were sampled from a woman in her 30s in good health and CMV-seropositive. The CDR3 runs from the conserved cysteine through the conserved F or W. The order of the fields is clone size, V gene, D gene, J gene, CDR3 DNA, CDR3 protein. The D gene is left open where the match is weak. Not all rows give a size; the values are once, few, many and, for expanded clones, a class.

abundance: NA
v_gene: TRBV7-9
d_gene: NA
j_gene: TRBJ1-2
CDR3nt: TGTGCCAGCAGCCGACGCTCGACTGTTGGCTACACCTTC
CDR3aa: CASSRRSTVGYTF

abundance: NA
v_gene: TRBV9
d_gene: NA
j_gene: TRBJ1-1
CDR3nt: TGTGCCAGCAGCGCCTTTAGGGGTATGAACACTGAAGCTTTCTTT
CDR3aa: CASSAFRGMNTEAFF

abundance: NA
v_gene: TRBV6-1
d_gene: TRBD1
j_gene: TRBJ1-2
CDR3nt: TGTGCCAGCAGTGGACAGGGGGTTAGCTATGGCTACACCTTC
CDR3aa: CASSGQGVSYGYTF

abundance: NA
v_gene: TRBV5-1
d_gene: TRBD1
j_gene: TRBJ2-7
CDR3nt: TGCGCCAGCAGCCAGGGCCCGGACAGGGGGCTATACGAGCAGTACTTC
CDR3aa: CASSQGPDRGLYEQYF

abundance: NA
v_gene: TRBV6-1
d_gene: NA
j_gene: TRBJ1-2
CDR3nt: TGTGCCAGCAGTATCGGGACAAGCTCTGGCTACACCTTC
CDR3aa: CASSIGTSSGYTF

abundance: NA
v_gene: TRBV18
d_gene: NA
j_gene: TRBJ1-2
CDR3nt: TGTGCCAGCTCACCACGGGCGGGGGACTATGGCTACACCTTC
CDR3aa: CASSPRAGDYGYTF

abundance: NA
v_gene: TRBV7-2
d_gene: NA
j_gene: TRBJ1-2
CDR3nt: TGTGCCAGCAGCCCGTTTCAGCCGGGGAACTATGGCTACACCTTC
CDR3aa: CASSPFQPGNYGYTF

abundance: few
v_gene: TRBV5-1
d_gene: TRBD1
j_gene: TRBJ1-2
CDR3nt: TGCGCCAGCAGCTTGGTACAGGGGGCGGATGGCTACACCTTC
CDR3aa: CASSLVQGADGYTF

abundance: NA
v_gene: TRBV5-8
d_gene: TRBD1
j_gene: TRBJ1-1
CDR3nt: TGTGCCAGCAGCTTACTGACAGGGACAGTGAACACTGAAGCTTTCTTT
CDR3aa: CASSLLTGTVNTEAFF

abundance: NA
v_gene: TRBV5-4
d_gene: NA
j_gene: TRBJ2-3
CDR3nt: TGTGCCAGCAGCTTGGCCGGTACGTCGACGCAGTATTTT
CDR3aa: CASSLAGTSTQYF

abundance: NA
v_gene: TRBV20-1
d_gene: NA
j_gene: TRBJ1-4
CDR3nt: TGCAGTGCTACTCTCAATGAAAAACTGTTTTTT
CDR3aa: CSATLNEKLFF